This T cell receptor (beta chain) was sequenced for a study of T-cell reconstitution after alpha-beta-depleted transplantation in children (dated by TCRdb to the mid-2010s). Study-level background: The study quantitatively tracked T-cell immune reconstitution after TCRalphabeta/CD19-depleted allogeneic hematopoietic cell transplantation in children using TCR repertoire profiling. General findings and caveats noted by the study authors: In some patients, high TCRbeta diversity at day 60 was attributed to recipient T cells and intrathymic progenitors that had survived conditioning. Apparently early alphabetaT-cell count recovery about two months after transplant reportedly relied on only several hundred rapidly expanded clones derived from non-depleted graft cells. The frequencies of hyperexpanded clones fell over the following months, and after one year, T-cell counts and TCRbeta diversity were mostly attributed to newly produced T cells.

The CDR3, cysteine through phenylalanine, is 15 amino acids long. The sequence is cut down to CDR3 DNA, 45 bases in frame from base 1. Many counts were recorded for this clonotype. Its target antigen remains unknown. One base away there is no much larger clone; base qualities are not given. The sample's treatment or condition label, in plain terms: allogeneic hematopoietic cell transplantation with graft depleted of TCRalphabeta T cells and CD19 B cells. The transplant recipients were children given TCRalphabeta/CD19-depleted allogeneic hematopoietic cell grafts. The library was obtained by PCR. Sequencing instrument: Illumina HiSeq 2500. TCR libraries were prepared with molecular barcoding, using unique molecular identifiers to normalize TCRbeta repertoire quantification. TCRdb passed the public sequencing reads through fastp at Q25 and MiXCR, retaining productive beta sequences. For every CDR3 protein sequence, its rows merge into one entry that carries the most common genes and DNA. The sample table contains 200,000 or so distinct CDR3 sequences; only one count was recorded for roughly 8.3% of them. The ten largest make up approximately 34% of the sample.

The TCR was taken from a male patient between 2 and 10 years old who had a stem cell transplant for acute myeloid leukemia, so the T cells may come from the graft donor. Sequences were derived from PBMCs, mostly from graft donor cells, sampled 360 days after TCRalphabeta/CD19-depleted stem cell transplant. The chain was built from TRBV21-1 and TRBJ2-1; the DNA was not compared with TRBD2, the D call given in the table. TRBV21-1 is labeled a pseudogene. The nucleotide sequence reads TGTGCCAGCAATACTAGCGGGAGGGTTCGCGATGAGCAGTTCTTC. Translated, it gives CASNTSGRVRDEQFF.